The sequence of this TCR beta chain was determined in a study of cytomegalovirus exposure and HLA in healthy donors. A multiplex PCR was run with 60 Vbeta primers and 13 Jbeta primers. The data were produced by immunoSEQ multiplex PCR, yet TCRdb's version contains in-frame clones alone and is incomplete. The sample shows over 95,000 clones, around 77% of them seen only once. This clone was picked up a small number of times. The antigen remains unidentified. This CDR3 comprises 15 residues. Germline trimming cut 0 bases from V and 3 bases from J; bases unmatched to any gene: 5. The germline V gene encodes CDR1 SGHNT and CDR2 YYREEE (reference sequence). Overall study results and limits: Per published reports, the classifier diagnosed cytomegalovirus status with high specificity and sensitivity. Presence/absence analyses assumed roughly uniform sequencing depth across donors, which may not hold. TCR beta sequences reportedly predicted most subjects' HLA-A and HLA-B alleles accurately. Researchers reported in a later analysis that a missense DCLRE1C variant was tied to TCR beta V- and J-gene trimming.

The rearrangement joins TRBV5-4 to TRBJ2-7; 8 nucleotides align to TRBD1. Sequenced sample: PBMCs. The receptor was derived from a woman aged 25-40 years in good health and CMV-seropositive. The chain's CDR3 is CASSLGRDRGYEQYF. CDR3 nucleotide sequence: TGTGCCAGCAGCTTGGGGCGAGACAGGGGCTACGAGCAGTACTTC.